This TCR beta chain emerged from a study of spatial heterogeneity in lung cancer. Study background: Raw-read counts averaged over ten per unique TCR and UMI combination.

TCRdb used MiXCR to reprocess the 5' RACE reads, holding one entry per CDR3 protein. The sample includes 5,500 to 8,500 distinct CDR3 sequences, around 13% seen only once; the top ten take around 8%. Findings of the study overall: Ubiquitous nonsynonymous mutations were tracked by counts of ubiquitous expanded TCRs, and regional ones by counts of regional expanded TCRs. Estimation of coverage gave values of approximately 6.8% for alpha and around 14% for beta chains in tumor T cells. Counts that tracked tumor mutation counts were those of expanded intratumoral alpha and beta TCRs.

In its sample, this clonotype was seen many times. As yet, its antigen is unknown. The library was prepared for alpha chains; this beta chain is a stray read, so its frequency means little. Specified time point: sample taken at primary tumor resection. Frozen PBMC, nontumor lung or tumor provided whole RNA, which was sequenced unsorted. This TCR was sampled from a male donor with early-stage non-small cell lung cancer. The sequencing here drew on lung tumor tissue, taken at surgery.

CDR3 DNA: TGCGCCAGCAGTAACAGGGTGAACACTGAAGCTTTCTTT. This translates into CASSNRVNTEAFF. The J gene is TRBJ1-1, the V gene TRBV10-1, with a weak D call TRBD1 (6 bases). The CDR3 is 13 amino acids. Germline V lookup: CDR1 WNHNN, CDR2 SYGVQD (reference sequence). V was pared by 5 bases and J by 0 bases, with 7 bases between.